This passage covers 15 T cell receptor beta chains from one sample sequenced in a study of CDR3 diversity in severe acne. TCRdb reanalysed the PCR reads using MiXCR and keeps one entry per CDR3 protein. The profile shows around 94,000 distinct CDR3 sequences, around 53% of them singletons. The sequencing sample was made of blood. The source of these receptors is a male donor with acne.

This clonotype has a count of ten or more. This chain connects TRBV7-8 to TRBJ1-2; D is uncertain. The CDR3 covers 14 residues. Looked up from germline, CDR1 is SGHVS and CDR2 is FQNEAQ. V was pared by 8 bases and J by 0 bases, with 13 bases between. The CDR3 region is CASAEVRANYGYTF. The CDR3 region has the DNA TGTGCCAGCGCGGAGGTGAGAGCTAACTATGGCTACACCTTC.

This clonotype came up many times. J is TRBJ2-2 and V is TRBV20-1; 8 positions agree with TRBD2. CDR1 and CDR2 from the germline V gene are DFQATT and SNEGSKA (reference sequence). J lost 7 bases, V lost 2 bases, and 6 bases had no gene match. CDR3 size: 14 residues. The CDR3 is CSARPGTSGGELFF. The CDR3 DNA sequence: TGCAGTGCTAGACCCGGGACTAGTGGCGGGGAGCTGTTTTTT.

The table lists this clonotype with many counts. This chain joins TRBV10-1 and TRBJ2-2, with 10 bases lining up with TRBD2. Germline V CDR1 and CDR2: WNHNN, SYGVQD (reference sequence). The length of the CDR3 is 15 residues. V lost 5 bases and J lost 7; bases outside the gene matches: 7. The CDR3 spells CASSSGRAGIGELFF. For the CDR3, the DNA is TGCGCCAGCAGTAGCGGGAGGGCCGGTATCGGGGAGCTGTTTTTT.

This clonotype was found a few times. V gene TRBV6-1 combines with J gene TRBJ1-5; the D gene is possibly TRBD1 (5 bases). The CDR3 has 16 amino acids. V was trimmed by 2 bases and J by 2 bases, leaving 13 bases between them. Germline CDR1 and CDR2: MNHNS and SASEGT. CDR3 amino acids: CASSENPGTGNQPQHF. In DNA, the CDR3 is TGTGCCAGCAGTGAAAATCCAGGGACTGGCAATCAGCCCCAGCATTTT.

The chain employs TRBV7-9 and TRBJ1-2; D is unresolved. With 1 base removed from V and 3 bases from J, the gap between germline ends came to 6 bases. The CDR3 has 13 residues. In germline, CDR1 is SEHNR, CDR2 FQNEAQ (reference sequence). The CDR3 bases are TGTGCCAGCAGCTTAGTCGTTGACTATGGCTACACCTTC. This encodes CASSLVVDYGYTF.

Turning to this clonotype: The final CDR3 position lacks the conserved phenylalanine or tryptophan, pointing to a likely read error. The chain recombines TRBV25-1 with TRBJ2-7; D not certain. Germline values: CDR1 MGHDK, CDR2 SYGVNS. The CDR3 length is 12 residues. CDR3 in amino acids: CGPDRSQYEQYL. DNA of the CDR3: TGTGGACCAGATCGCTCCCAATACGAGCAGTACCTC.

This clonotype was picked up many times. A read error may account for a junction end that differs from germline. The chain links TRBV7-7 to TRBJ2-3; 9 nucleotides match TRBD2. Per the germline V gene, CDR1 is SSHAT and CDR2 is FNYEAQ (reference sequence). The CDR3 loop spans 16 amino acids. For the CDR3, the DNA is TGTGCTAGCAGCTTAGGGACTAGCTTGGACGCAGATACGCAGTATTTT. Residues: CASSLGTSLDADTQYF.

This clonotype was detected many times. V and J are TRBV14 and TRBJ2-7, with D perhaps given as TRBD1 or TRBD2 (5 bases each). Trimming took 3 bases from V and 3 from J, leaving 15 bases between them. CDR3 size: 15 residues. Germline CDR1 reads SGHDN; CDR2 reads FVKESK. The CDR3 DNA reads TGTGCCAGCAGCCAGAGGGACGGTAAGAACTACGAGCAGTACTTC. Translating it yields CASSQRDGKNYEQYF.

V and J are TRBV10-3 and TRBJ2-5, with 9 positions matching TRBD2. Germline V CDR1 and CDR2: ENHRY, SYGVKD. The CDR3 is 15 amino acids. V trimming: 6 bases; J trimming: 4 bases; junction bases outside the gene matches: 9. The CDR3 sequence: CAIRQGVAGVETQYF. The CDR3 DNA sequence: TGTGCCATCAGACAAGGAGTAGCGGGAGTAGAGACCCAGTACTTC.

The count of this clonotype is one. The V and J genes are TRBV7-8 and TRBJ2-2; D not resolved. V lost 4 bases and J lost 3, with 3 bases in between. From germline, CDR1 is SGHVS and CDR2 FQNEAQ. This CDR3 spans 12 amino acids. The CDR3 sequence: CASSYYTGELFF. The CDR3, as DNA: TGTGCCAGCAGCTATTACACCGGGGAGCTGTTTTTT.

V is TRBV10-1 and J is TRBJ2-7; 7 positions agree with TRBD1. Losses at the gene ends were 7 bases for V and 5 bases for J; bases not matched to a gene: 20. This CDR3 is 17 amino acids long. The germline V gene encodes CDR1 WNHNN and CDR2 SYGVQD (reference sequence). Here the CDR3 DNA reads TGCGCCAGCACCCTAGCTCGGAGCGGCTCCCAGGGGGACGAGCAGTACTTC. Its protein product is CASTLARSGSQGDEQYF.

A remark on this clonotype: A read error is possible here, since a much larger clone lies one base away. The rearrangement links TRBV20-1 to TRBJ1-5, with D perhaps matching TRBD1 (6 bases). Trimming shortened V by 6 bases and J by 7 bases, and 16 bases separated the two germline ends. This CDR3 is built from 13 residues. CDR1 DFQATT and CDR2 SNEGSKA come from the germline V gene (reference sequence). CDR3 in DNA: TGCAGTGCCAACAAGGGGGGGGACCAGCCCCAGCATTTT. This gives the protein CSANKGGDQPQHF.

This clonotype was seen repeatedly, ten times or more. CDR3 sequence: CASSPGVSTDTQYF. In DNA form, the CDR3 reads TGTGCCAGCAGCCCAGGGGTGAGCACAGATACGCAGTATTTT. The chain uses TRBV7-2 and TRBJ2-3; perhaps TRBD1 as D (6 bases). The CDR3 is made up of 14 amino acids. Germline CDR1 reads SGHTA; CDR2 reads FQGNSA. The V end lost 5 bases, the J end lost 0 bases, and 9 bases lay between the germline ends.

The chain recombines TRBV11-2 with TRBJ2-7, with TRBD2 matching 14 bases. The junction had 4 bases not matched to a gene; V was cut back by 3 bases and J by 6 bases. There are 15 residues in the CDR3. Germline V gives CDR1 SGHAT, CDR2 FQNNGV. CDR3 in amino acids: CASSLGLAGDVEQYF. The CDR3 DNA reads TGTGCCAGCAGCTTGGGACTAGCGGGAGATGTCGAGCAGTACTTC.

The chain couples TRBV20-1 to TRBJ2-7, with 7 bases identical to TRBD2. The germline V gene encodes CDR1 DFQATT and CDR2 SNEGSKA (reference sequence). CDR3 length equals 16 residues. J gave up 0 bases and V 2 bases, and 10 bases lay outside the gene matches. The CDR3 DNA follows: TGCAGTGCTAGACCTAGTCGCGGGAGTTTCTCCTACGAGCAGTACTTC. It encodes CSARPSRGSFSYEQYF.